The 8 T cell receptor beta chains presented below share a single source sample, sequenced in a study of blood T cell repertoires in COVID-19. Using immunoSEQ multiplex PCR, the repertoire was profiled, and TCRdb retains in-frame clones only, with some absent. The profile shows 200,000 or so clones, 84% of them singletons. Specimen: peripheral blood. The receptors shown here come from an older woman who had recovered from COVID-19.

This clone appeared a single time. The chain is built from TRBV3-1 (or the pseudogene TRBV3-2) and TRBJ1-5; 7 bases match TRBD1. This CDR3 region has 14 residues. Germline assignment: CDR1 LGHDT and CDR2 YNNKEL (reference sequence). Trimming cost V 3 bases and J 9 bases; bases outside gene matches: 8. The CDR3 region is CASSHSPTGRPQHF. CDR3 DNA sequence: TGTGCCAGCAGCCACTCTCCGACAGGGAGGCCCCAGCATTTT.

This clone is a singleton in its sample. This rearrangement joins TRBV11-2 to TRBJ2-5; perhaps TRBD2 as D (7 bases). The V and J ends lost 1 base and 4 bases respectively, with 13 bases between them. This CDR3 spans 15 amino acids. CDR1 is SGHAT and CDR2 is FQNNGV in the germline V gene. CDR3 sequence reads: CASSLVGGRGETQYF. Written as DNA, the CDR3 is TGTGCCAGCAGCTTAGTCGGGGGGCGGGGAGAGACCCAGTACTTC.

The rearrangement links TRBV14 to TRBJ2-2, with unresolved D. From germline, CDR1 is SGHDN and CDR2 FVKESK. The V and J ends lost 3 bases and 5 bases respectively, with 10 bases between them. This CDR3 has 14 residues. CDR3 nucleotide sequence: TGTGCCAGCAGCCACAACAGAAGGACCGGGGAGCTGTTTTTT. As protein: CASSHNRRTGELFF.

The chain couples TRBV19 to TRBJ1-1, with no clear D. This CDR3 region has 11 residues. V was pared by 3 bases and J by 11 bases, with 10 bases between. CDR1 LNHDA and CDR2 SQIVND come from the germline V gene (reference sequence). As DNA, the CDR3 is TGTGCCAGTAGTATGAGAGCTTTTGCTTTCTTT. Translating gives CASSMRAFAFF.

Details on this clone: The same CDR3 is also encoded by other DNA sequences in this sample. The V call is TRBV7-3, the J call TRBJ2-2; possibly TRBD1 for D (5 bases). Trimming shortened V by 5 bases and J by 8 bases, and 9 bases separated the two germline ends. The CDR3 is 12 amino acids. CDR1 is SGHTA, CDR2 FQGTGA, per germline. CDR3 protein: CASSLRTGELFF. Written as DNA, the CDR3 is TGTGCCAGCAGCCTTCGGACAGGGGAGCTGTTTTTT.

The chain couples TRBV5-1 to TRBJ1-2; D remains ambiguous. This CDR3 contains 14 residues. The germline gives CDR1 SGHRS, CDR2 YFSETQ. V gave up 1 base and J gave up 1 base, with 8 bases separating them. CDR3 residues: CASSLPSDNYGYTF. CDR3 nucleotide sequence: TGCGCCAGCAGCTTGCCCAGTGATAACTATGGCTACACCTTC.

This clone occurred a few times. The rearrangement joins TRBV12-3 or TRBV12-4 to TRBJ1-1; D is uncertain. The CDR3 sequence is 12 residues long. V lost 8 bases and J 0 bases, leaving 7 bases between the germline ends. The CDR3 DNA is TGTGCCAGCTTACAATTGAACACTGAAGCTTTCTTT. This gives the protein CASLQLNTEAFF.

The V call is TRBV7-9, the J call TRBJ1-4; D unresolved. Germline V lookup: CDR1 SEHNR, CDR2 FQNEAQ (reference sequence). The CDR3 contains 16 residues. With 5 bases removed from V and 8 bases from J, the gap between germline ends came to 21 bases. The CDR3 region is CASSEPEEGLREKLFF. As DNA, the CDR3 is TGTGCCAGCAGCGAACCCGAAGAGGGTCTACGAGAAAAACTGTTTTTT.